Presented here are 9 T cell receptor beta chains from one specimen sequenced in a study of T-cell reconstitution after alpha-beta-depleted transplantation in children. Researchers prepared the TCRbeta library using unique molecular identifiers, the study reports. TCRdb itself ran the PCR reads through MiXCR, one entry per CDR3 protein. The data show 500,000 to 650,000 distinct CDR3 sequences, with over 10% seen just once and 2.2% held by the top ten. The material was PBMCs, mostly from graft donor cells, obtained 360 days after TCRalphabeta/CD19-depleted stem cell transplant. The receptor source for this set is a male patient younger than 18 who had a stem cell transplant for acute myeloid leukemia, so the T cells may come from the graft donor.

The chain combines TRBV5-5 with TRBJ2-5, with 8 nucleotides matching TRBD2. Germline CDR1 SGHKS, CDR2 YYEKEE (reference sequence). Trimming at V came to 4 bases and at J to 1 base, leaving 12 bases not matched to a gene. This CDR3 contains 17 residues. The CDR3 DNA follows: TGTGCCAGCAGCGTTTCAGCTAGCGGGTGGTCCCAAGAGACCCAGTACTTC. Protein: CASSVSASGWSQETQYF. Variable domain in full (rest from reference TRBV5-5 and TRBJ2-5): DAGVTQSPTHLIKTRGQQVTLRCSPISGHKSVSWYQQVLGQGPQFIFQYYEKEERGRGNFPDRFSARQFPNYSSELNVNALLLGDSALYLCASSVSASGWSQETQYFGPGTRLLVL.

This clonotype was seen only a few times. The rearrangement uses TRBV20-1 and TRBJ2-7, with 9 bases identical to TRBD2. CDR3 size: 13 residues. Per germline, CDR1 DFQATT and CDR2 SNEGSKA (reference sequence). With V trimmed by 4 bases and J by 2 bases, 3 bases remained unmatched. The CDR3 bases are TGCAGTGCTATTAGCGGGGGCCCCTACGAGCAGTACTTC. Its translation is CSAISGGPYEQYF.

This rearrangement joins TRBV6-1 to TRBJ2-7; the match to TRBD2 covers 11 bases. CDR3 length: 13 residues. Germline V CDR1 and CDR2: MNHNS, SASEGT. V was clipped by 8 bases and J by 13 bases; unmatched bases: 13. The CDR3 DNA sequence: TGTGCCAGCGATCCGGGACTAGCGGTTCCGACCTACTTC. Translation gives CASDPGLAVPTYF.

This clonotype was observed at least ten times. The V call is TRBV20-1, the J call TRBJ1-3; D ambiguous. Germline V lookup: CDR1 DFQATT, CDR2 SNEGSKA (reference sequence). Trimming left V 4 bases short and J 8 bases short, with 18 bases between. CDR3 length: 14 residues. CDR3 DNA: TGCAGTGCTAATTCAGTTTTACAGCATGACACCATATATTTT. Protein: CSANSVLQHDTIYF.

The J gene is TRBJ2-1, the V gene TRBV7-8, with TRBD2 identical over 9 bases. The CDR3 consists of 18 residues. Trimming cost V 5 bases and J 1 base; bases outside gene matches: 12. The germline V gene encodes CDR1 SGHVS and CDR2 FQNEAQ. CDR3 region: CASSMTSGRGGSYNEQFF. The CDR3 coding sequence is TGTGCCAGCAGCATGACTAGCGGCAGAGGGGGGTCCTACAATGAGCAGTTCTTC.

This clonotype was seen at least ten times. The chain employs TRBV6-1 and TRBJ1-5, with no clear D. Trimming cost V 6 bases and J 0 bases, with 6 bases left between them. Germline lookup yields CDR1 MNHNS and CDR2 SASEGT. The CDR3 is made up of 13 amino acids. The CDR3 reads CASRKNSNQPQHF. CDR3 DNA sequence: TGTGCCAGCAGGAAAAATAGCAATCAGCCCCAGCATTTT.

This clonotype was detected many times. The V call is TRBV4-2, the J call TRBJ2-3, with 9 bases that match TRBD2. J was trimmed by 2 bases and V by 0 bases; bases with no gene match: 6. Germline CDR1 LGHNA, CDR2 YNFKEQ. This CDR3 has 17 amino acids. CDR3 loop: CASSQDPGGRATDTQYF. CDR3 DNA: TGTGCCAGCAGCCAAGATCCGGGCGGGAGGGCCACAGATACGCAGTATTTT.

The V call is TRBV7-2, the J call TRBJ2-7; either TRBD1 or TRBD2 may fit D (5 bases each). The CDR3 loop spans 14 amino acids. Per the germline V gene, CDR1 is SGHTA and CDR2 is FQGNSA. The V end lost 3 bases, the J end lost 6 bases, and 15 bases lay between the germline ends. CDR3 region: CASSLGRKDSEQYF. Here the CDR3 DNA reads TGTGCCAGCAGCTTGGGACGGAAAGATTCCGAGCAGTACTTC. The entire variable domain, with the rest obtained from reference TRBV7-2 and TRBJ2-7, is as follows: GAGVSQSPSNKVTEKGKDVELRCDPISGHTALYWYRQSLGQGLEFLIYFQGNSAPDKSGLPSDRFSAERTGGSVSTLTIQRTQQEDSAVYLCASSLGRKDSEQYFGPGTRLTVT.

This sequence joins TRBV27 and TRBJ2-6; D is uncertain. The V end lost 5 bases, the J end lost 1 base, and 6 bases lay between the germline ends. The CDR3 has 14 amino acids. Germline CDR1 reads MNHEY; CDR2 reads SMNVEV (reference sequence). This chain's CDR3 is CASSRPSGANVLTF. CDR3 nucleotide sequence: TGTGCCAGCAGTCGCCCATCTGGGGCCAACGTCCTGACTTTC.